Below are 18 T cell receptor beta chains sequenced from a single sample in a study of T cell responses to AZD1222 COVID-19 vaccine. Sequencing used immunoSEQ multiplex PCR; TCRdb keeps in-frame clones, though not all of them. The top ten hold approximately 5.5% of the sample, which has around 83,000 clones, under 95% seen once. Source: peripheral blood, taken on day 0 of AZD1222 vaccination. The source of these receptors is an adult in good health.

The CDR3 protein is CSVGGTSGQEETYEQYF. CDR3 bases: TGCAGCGTGGGGGGGACTAGCGGGCAGGAGGAGACCTACGAGCAGTACTTC. The chain is built from TRBV29-1 and TRBJ2-7; TRBD2 aligns across 12 bases. Germline CDR1 is SQVTM and CDR2 is ANQGSEA. With V trimmed by 6 bases and J by 2 bases, 14 bases remained unmatched. The CDR3 has 17 amino acids.

The chain couples TRBV28 to TRBJ2-2; D uncertain. Germline CDR1 is MDHEN and CDR2 is SYDVKM. The CDR3 is 14 amino acids. Trimming shortened V by 10 bases and J by 5 bases, and 17 bases separated the two germline ends. CDR3 protein: CATVHPRETGELFF. CDR3 coding DNA: TGTGCCACCGTACACCCACGAGAAACCGGGGAGCTGTTTTTT.

This clone was counted only a few times. This chain joins TRBV10-3 and TRBJ2-7; D not resolved. The length of the CDR3 is 12 residues. The germline V gene has CDR1 ENHRY and CDR2 SYGVKD. Trimming left V 6 bases short and J 6 bases short, with 12 bases between. The CDR3 spells CAIRGKGGEQYF. The CDR3 bases are TGTGCCATCAGGGGAAAAGGTGGCGAGCAGTACTTC.

The chain has TRBV3-1 (or the pseudogene TRBV3-2) and TRBJ2-3; possible D gene TRBD2, 5 bases. V lost 3 bases and J lost 3, with 10 bases in between. The germline CDR1 and CDR2 sequences are LGHDT and YNNKEL (reference sequence). This CDR3 is 14 amino acids long. CDR3 in DNA: TGTGCCAGCAGCCATTCAACGGGGACAGATACGCAGTATTTT. It encodes CASSHSTGTDTQYF.

This chain links TRBV27 with TRBJ2-7, with 7 bases fitting TRBD2. Germline-derived CDR1 and CDR2 are MNHEY and SMNVEV (reference sequence). V shed 3 bases, J shed 2 bases, and the junction held 13 bases outside the gene matches. This CDR3 region has 17 residues. In DNA, the CDR3 is TGTGCCAGCAGTTTGGGGTGGGGAGGGGAAAGGACCTACGAGCAGTACTTC. It is translated as CASSLGWGGERTYEQYF.

The chain is built from TRBV7-2 and TRBJ1-1; D is uncertain. This CDR3 has 14 residues. The germline V gene has CDR1 SGHTA and CDR2 FQGNSA. The V end was cut by 5 bases, the J end by 1 base, with 11 bases between. CDR3 sequence: CASSPYSGNTEAFF. The DNA of the CDR3 is TGTGCCAGCAGCCCTTATAGTGGGAACACTGAAGCTTTCTTT.

This clone was recorded only once. The chain has TRBV9 and TRBJ2-5; possibly TRBD1 for D (5 bases). V was cut by 0 bases and J by 4 bases, with 13 bases left in between. CDR3 size: 15 residues. Germline CDR1 is SGDLS and CDR2 is YYNGEE. CDR3 in amino acids: CASSVDTGPGETQYF. The CDR3 DNA reads as TGTGCCAGCAGCGTAGATACAGGTCCGGGAGAGACCCAGTACTTC.

The rearrangement links TRBV6-2 or TRBV6-3 to TRBJ2-7, with D hard to call. The CDR3 is 13 residues long. Trimming cost V 4 bases and J 3 bases, with 10 bases left between them. From germline, CDR1 is MNHEY and CDR2 SVGEGT. The CDR3 reads CASSWANRYEQYF. CDR3 DNA sequence: TGTGCCAGCAGTTGGGCAAACCGCTACGAGCAGTACTTC.

This rearrangement joins TRBV4-1 to TRBJ2-3, with D possibly matching TRBD2 (5 bases). CDR3 length: 16 residues. Germline lookup yields CDR1 MGHRA and CDR2 YSYEKL. V lost 4 bases to trimming and J lost 2 bases, with 16 bases between them. The CDR3 sequence: CASSPLGSPSTDTQYF. CDR3 nucleotides: TGCGCCAGCAGCCCTTTAGGGAGCCCGTCCACAGATACGCAGTATTTT.

The V gene is TRBV5-4, the J gene TRBJ2-7; 10 nucleotides agree with TRBD2. The CDR3 sequence is 14 residues long. CDR1 SGHNT and CDR2 YYREEE come from the germline V gene (reference sequence). J was trimmed by 5 bases and V by 2 bases; bases with no gene match: 4. The CDR3 region has the DNA TGTGCCAGCAGCTTCCCTAGCGGGAGTCACGAGCAGTACTTC. This sequence encodes CASSFPSGSHEQYF.

The chain couples TRBV7-2 to TRBJ2-7; D is perhaps TRBD2 (6 bases). CDR1 SGHTA and CDR2 FQGNSA come from the germline V gene. This CDR3 region has 15 residues. V shed 4 bases and J shed 0 bases, with 13 bases lying between them. The CDR3 coding sequence is TGTGCCAGCAGCTCGGGGACTCCCAGCTCCTACGAGCAGTACTTC. Translation: CASSSGTPSSYEQYF.

This chain links TRBV5-5 with TRBJ2-7; a possible D gene is TRBD2 (5 bases). Trimming removed 3 bases at V and 2 bases at J, with 12 bases between. Germline V gene sequence: CDR1 SGHKS, CDR2 YYEKEE (reference sequence). The CDR3 is 14 amino acids. The CDR3 reads CASSWAGSPYEQYF. DNA for the CDR3: TGTGCCAGCAGCTGGGCGGGCAGCCCCTACGAGCAGTACTTC.

This clone was recorded only once. The rearrangement uses TRBV24-1 and TRBJ2-1; D ambiguous. CDR1 and CDR2 (germline): KGHDR, SFDVKD. The CDR3 is 14 residues long. V gave up 2 bases and J gave up 4 bases, with 8 bases separating them. CDR3 in DNA: TGTGCCACCAGTGATTATGAGGATTACAATGAGCAGTTCTTC. Its translation: CATSDYEDYNEQFF.

The rearrangement joins TRBV7-9 to TRBJ2-3, with 7 nucleotides matching TRBD2. Germline V gives CDR1 SEHNR, CDR2 FQNEAQ (reference sequence). V trimming: 1 base; J trimming: 6 bases; junction bases outside the gene matches: 1. The CDR3 has 13 amino acids. The CDR3 coding sequence is TGTGCCAGCAGCTTAGGGGAGGGCGATACGCAGTATTTT. Translating gives CASSLGEGDTQYF.

The chain carries TRBV7-2 and TRBJ2-1, with TRBD1 identical over 7 bases. The CDR3 length is 12 residues. The ends lost 8 bases at V and 7 bases at J; junction bases unmatched: 5. In germline, CDR1 is SGHTA, CDR2 FQGNSA. The CDR3 loop reads CASGGQRNEQFF. CDR3 in DNA: TGTGCCAGCGGGGGACAGAGAAATGAGCAGTTCTTC. The entire variable domain, with the rest obtained from reference TRBV7-2 and TRBJ2-1, is as follows: GAGVSQSPSNKVTEKGKDVELRCDPISGHTALYWYRQSLGQGLEFLIYFQGNSAPDKSGLPSDRFSAERTGGSVSTLTIQRTQQEDSAVYLCASGGQRNEQFFGPGTRLTVL.

This chain connects TRBV6-1 to TRBJ2-3, with D possibly TRBD1 on 6 matching bases. The CDR3 totals 13 residues. In germline, CDR1 is MNHNS, CDR2 SASEGT. The V gene lost 3 bases and the J gene lost 4 bases, with 8 bases spanning the gap. CDR3 amino acids: CASSEGAADTQYF. Written as DNA, the CDR3 is TGTGCCAGCAGTGAGGGGGCTGCAGATACGCAGTATTTT.

This clone has just one count. DNA of the CDR3: TGTGCCAGTACTCAGAAATGGGGCACTGAAGCTTTCTTT. Translating it yields CASTQKWGTEAFF. V gene TRBV28 combines with J gene TRBJ1-1, with D unresolved. The CDR3 is 13 amino acids. Germline V gives CDR1 MDHEN, CDR2 SYDVKM. V lost 9 bases and J 4 bases, leaving 15 bases between the germline ends.

This sequence joins TRBV2 and TRBJ2-7; D uncertain. The CDR3 spans 14 residues. Trimming stripped 5 bases from V and 3 bases from J, with 14 bases between. Germline-derived CDR1 and CDR2 are SNHLY and FYNNEI. CDR3 coding DNA: TGTGCCAGCAGTAAAACCCCCCTAGTCTACGAGCAGTACTTC. Translated: CASSKTPLVYEQYF.